These 29 T cell receptor beta chains were sequenced from one sample in a study of OX40 agonist ivuxolimab in advanced cancers. Receptors were amplified or captured by the immunoSEQ multiplex PCR assay. TCRdb's version of the immuneACCESS table is confined to in-frame rearrangements and falls short of the full clone set. An unresolved V gene accounts for under half of the shortfall where checked; the remainder is of unknown origin. The sample includes 40,000 or so clones, with around 80% observed a single time. The ten largest make up just over 5% of the sample. The sample here was CD4+ or CD8+ T cells sorted from blood, taken in a trial of the OX40 agonist ivuxolimab. The source is an adult with an advanced solid tumor such as melanoma, head and neck, liver or kidney cancer.

The rearrangement uses TRBV5-1 and TRBJ1-3, with D perhaps matching TRBD1 (6 bases). CDR3 length equals 15 residues. CDR1 and CDR2 from the germline V gene are SGHRS and YFSETQ. Deletions cut 3 bases from V and 4 bases from J, with 14 bases between. The CDR3 is CASSSADSSGNTIYF. CDR3 nucleotides: TGCGCCAGCAGCTCGGCGGACAGTTCAGGAAACACCATATATTTT.

The chain couples TRBV19 to TRBJ2-5, with 10 bases aligning to TRBD2. V dropped 6 bases and J dropped 4; count of bases not matched to a gene: 8. The CDR3 sequence is 15 residues long. Germline loops: CDR1 LNHDA, CDR2 SQIVND (reference sequence). The CDR3 region is CASRASGRKIETQYF. In DNA, the CDR3 is TGTGCCAGTAGAGCTAGCGGGAGAAAGATAGAGACCCAGTACTTC.

This clone was observed a single time. The rearrangement links TRBV7-9 to TRBJ2-7; D is tentatively TRBD1 or TRBD2 (5 bases each). CDR1 is SEHNR and CDR2 is FQNEAQ in the germline V gene (reference sequence). CDR3 length equals 12 residues. V lost 3 bases to trimming and J lost 7 bases, with 10 bases between them. This CDR3 is CASSLGPREQYF. The CDR3, as DNA: TGTGCCAGCAGCTTGGGACCCCGTGAGCAGTACTTC.

The chain links TRBV5-1 to TRBJ1-1; D is undetermined. V lost 3 bases and J lost 1, with 10 bases in between. Germline V gene data show CDR1 as SGHRS and CDR2 as YFSETQ. The CDR3 covers 14 residues. The CDR3 bases are TGCGCCAGCAGCTCTAAGGTCGAGAACACTGAAGCTTTCTTT. It codes for CASSSKVENTEAFF.

This clone was counted between two and nine times. The chain joins TRBV7-9 to TRBJ2-7; tentative D call: TRBD1 (6 bases). Trimming took off 5 bases at V and 7 bases at J, with 15 bases between the two ends. The V gene's germline CDR1 is SEHNR and CDR2 FQNEAQ (reference sequence). The CDR3 extends over 13 amino acids. The CDR3 protein is CASSPTGREEQYF. For the CDR3, the DNA is TGTGCCAGCAGCCCGACAGGCCGGGAAGAGCAGTACTTC.

The chain carries TRBV28 and TRBJ1-1, with a possible D match to TRBD1 (6 bases). The CDR3 sequence is 13 residues long. V lost 8 bases and J 1 base, leaving 11 bases between the germline ends. CDR1 is MDHEN and CDR2 is SYDVKM in the germline V gene. CDR3 bases: TGTGCCAGCTCCGGGACACGGAACACTGAAGCTTTCTTT. Translated, it gives CASSGTRNTEAFF.

V gene TRBV29-1 combines with J gene TRBJ2-2; 9 bases match TRBD1. The CDR3 runs to 14 residues. Germline lookup yields CDR1 SQVTM and CDR2 ANQGSEA. The V segment lost 6 bases and the J segment 5 bases; nucleotides outside the gene matches: 7. The CDR3 sequence is CSVRDREWTGELFF. The CDR3 bases are TGCAGCGTGCGGGACAGGGAGTGGACCGGGGAGCTGTTTTTT.

The chain uses TRBV6-1 and TRBJ2-7; no firm D call. Trimming cost V 2 bases and J 0 bases, with 20 bases left between them. Germline V CDR1 and CDR2: MNHNS, SASEGT. CDR3 length: 18 amino acids. CDR3 sequence reads: CASSEKIVVGSHSYEQYF. CDR3 sequence (DNA): TGTGCCAGCAGTGAAAAAATCGTTGTAGGTAGCCACTCCTACGAGCAGTACTTC.

This chain links TRBV18 with TRBJ2-7, with TRBD1 as a possible D gene (6 bases). The CDR3 contains 13 residues. Per germline, CDR1 KGHSH and CDR2 LQKENI. The ends were cut back, 3 bases at V and 12 bases at J, with 18 bases in the middle. CDR3 in DNA: TGTGCCAGCTCACCCACCAACAAGGACAGTCGGTACTTC. Protein: CASSPTNKDSRYF. Looking up the rest from reference TRBV18 and TRBJ2-7 gives the full variable domain: NAGVMQNPRHLVRRRGQEARLRCSPMKGHSHVYWYRQLPEEGLKFMVYLQKENIIDESGMPKERFSAEFPKEGPSILRIQQVVRGDSAAYFCASSPTNKDSRYFGPGTRLTVT.

A note on this clone: Other DNA sequences within the sample encode an identical CDR3. The J gene is TRBJ2-7, the V gene TRBV28; D is unclear. Trimming took 7 bases from V and 7 from J, leaving 11 bases between them. The length of the CDR3 is 11 residues. Germline lookup yields CDR1 MDHEN and CDR2 SYDVKM. The CDR3 DNA reads TGTGCCAGCACTTATCTCGGGGAGCAGTACTTC. Translated, it gives CASTYLGEQYF.

The chain joins TRBV5-1 to TRBJ1-6; D is perhaps TRBD1 (6 bases). This CDR3 has 15 residues. Germline V CDR1 and CDR2: SGHRS, YFSETQ. V lost 2 bases, J lost 9 bases, and 15 bases lay in between. CDR3 coding DNA: TGCGCCAGCAGCTTAGGGCACAGGGATGGTTCACCCCTCCACTTT. Translated: CASSLGHRDGSPLHF.

V gene TRBV7-9 combines with J gene TRBJ2-5, with a tentative D call TRBD2 (5 bases). This CDR3 contains 12 residues. CDR1 and CDR2 from the germline V gene are SEHNR and FQNEAQ (reference sequence). Trimming stripped 3 bases from V and 7 bases from J, with 9 bases between. The CDR3 loop reads CASSLGVGTQYF. CDR3 nucleotides: TGTGCCAGCAGCTTGGGAGTCGGGACCCAGTACTTC.

V and J are TRBV2 and TRBJ1-5, with D perhaps TRBD1 (5 bases). Trimming removed 7 bases at V and 4 bases at J, with 14 bases between. Germline CDR1 SNHLY, CDR2 FYNNEI. This CDR3 is 14 amino acids long. The CDR3 DNA reads as TGTGCCAGCAAGGCGGGGGAAAGGAATCAGCCCCAGCATTTT. Translating it yields CASKAGERNQPQHF. Full variable domain (remainder filled in from reference TRBV2 and TRBJ1-5): EPEVTQTPSHQVTQMGQEVILRCVPISNHLYFYWYRQILGQKVEFLVSFYNNEISEKSEIFDDQFSVERPDGSNFTLKIRSTKLEDSAMYFCASKAGERNQPQHFGDGTRLSIL.

The chain recombines TRBV5-4 with TRBJ2-7, with a weak D call TRBD2 (6 bases). The germline gives CDR1 SGHNT, CDR2 YYREEE (reference sequence). Trimming took 2 bases from V and 12 from J, leaving 21 bases between them. This CDR3 region has 14 residues. CDR3 sequence (DNA): TGTGCCAGCAGCTTACCGGGACTTGACACAGCGTGGTACTTC. This gives the protein CASSLPGLDTAWYF.

In this sample, this clone turned up a few times. This chain's CDR3 is CASSGGFGGELNNEQFF. The CDR3 coding sequence is TGTGCCAGTAGCGGAGGATTTGGGGGAGAGCTAAACAATGAGCAGTTCTTC. The chain couples TRBV19 to TRBJ2-1, with D perhaps being TRBD1 or TRBD2 (5 bases each). Germline CDR1 LNHDA, CDR2 SQIVND (reference sequence). This CDR3 has 17 residues. V lost 6 bases and J 5 bases, leaving 23 bases between the germline ends.

As DNA, the CDR3 is TGTGCCAGCAGCTTAGGAGGGGGCTCCTACGAGCAGTACTTC. It translates to CASSLGGGSYEQYF. The V gene is TRBV13, the J gene TRBJ2-7, with D tentatively TRBD1 (6 bases). Germline V gene sequence: CDR1 PRHDT, CDR2 FYEKMQ (reference sequence). The CDR3 consists of 14 residues. V was pared by 0 bases and J by 0 bases, with 6 bases between. Combining the CDR3 with reference TRBV13 and TRBJ2-7 gives the whole variable domain AAGVIQSPRHLIKEKRETATLKCYPIPRHDTVYWYQQGPGQDPQFLISFYEKMQSDKGSIPDRFSAQQFSDYHSELNMSSLELGDSALYFCASSLGGGSYEQYFGPGTRLTVT.

The chain combines TRBV12-5 with TRBJ1-1; D uncertain. Germline assignment: CDR1 LGHNT and CDR2 FRNRAP. CDR3 size: 15 residues. V lost 3 bases and J lost 6, with 17 bases in between. The DNA of the CDR3 is TGTGCTAGTGGTTTTAGAGGTCAGGTGGCTTCTGAAGCTTTCTTT. Its translation: CASGFRGQVASEAFF. Variable domain in full (rest from reference TRBV12-5 and TRBJ1-1): DARVTQTPRHKVTEMGQEVTMRCQPILGHNTVFWYRQTMMQGLELLAYFRNRAPLDDSGMPKDRFSAEMPDATLATLKIQPSEPRDSAVYFCASGFRGQVASEAFFGQGTRLTVV.

The chain recombines TRBV7-8 with TRBJ2-3; 7 positions match TRBD2. V shed 5 bases and J 2 bases; nucleotides not matched to a gene: 4. This CDR3 has 14 residues. Looked up from germline, CDR1 is SGHVS and CDR2 is FQNEAQ. The chain's CDR3 is CASSETSLTDTQYF. For the CDR3, the DNA is TGTGCCAGCAGCGAGACTAGCCTCACAGATACGCAGTATTTT.

The chain is built from TRBV5-4 and TRBJ1-5; 8 nucleotides align to TRBD1. CDR3 length: 14 residues. Trimming removed 0 bases from V and 4 bases from J; junction bases left unmatched: 0. Germline CDR1 and CDR2: SGHNT and YYREEE (reference sequence). The CDR3 protein is CASSLDRGNQPQHF. The DNA of the CDR3 is TGTGCCAGCAGCTTGGACAGGGGGAATCAGCCCCAGCATTTT.

The table lists this clone with a few counts. This chain connects TRBV5-4 to TRBJ2-5, with 7 bases that match TRBD2. The ends lost 0 bases at V and 7 bases at J; junction bases unmatched: 3. The CDR3 sequence is 13 residues long. Germline V gene lookup returns CDR1 SGHNT and CDR2 YYREEE (reference sequence). CDR3: CASSLAGEGTQYF. CDR3 nucleotides: TGTGCCAGCAGCTTGGCCGGGGAGGGGACCCAGTACTTC.

This chain links TRBV18 with TRBJ2-3; D not certain. Deletions cut 0 bases from V and 2 bases from J, with 15 bases between. This CDR3 has 17 residues. CDR1 and CDR2 from the germline V gene are KGHSH and LQKENI. The CDR3 protein is CASSPPSGNPLTDTQYF. CDR3 coding DNA: TGTGCCAGCTCACCACCTTCAGGCAATCCACTCACAGATACGCAGTATTTT. Using reference TRBV18 and TRBJ2-3 for the parts outside the CDR3, the full variable domain is NAGVMQNPRHLVRRRGQEARLRCSPMKGHSHVYWYRQLPEEGLKFMVYLQKENIIDESGMPKERFSAEFPKEGPSILRIQQVVRGDSAAYFCASSPPSGNPLTDTQYFGPGTRLTVL.

This chain connects TRBV7-9 to TRBJ1-2, with D tentatively TRBD1 (5 bases). Per the germline V gene, CDR1 is SEHNR and CDR2 is FQNEAQ (reference sequence). This CDR3 comprises 12 residues. The V and J ends lost 1 base and 8 bases respectively, with 8 bases between them. The CDR3 spells CASSLGEGGYTF. The DNA for the CDR3 is TGTGCCAGCAGCTTAGGAGAGGGGGGCTACACCTTC.

The chain recombines TRBV7-9 with TRBJ2-1; 12 bases line up with TRBD2. Unmatched junction bases numbered 3, after V lost 4 bases and J lost 5 bases. The CDR3 length is 15 residues. Germline CDR1 reads SEHNR; CDR2 reads FQNEAQ (reference sequence). CDR3 nucleotides: TGTGCCAGCAGCTATAGGACTAGCGGGGACAATGAGCAGTTCTTC. This translates into CASSYRTSGDNEQFF.

J is TRBJ2-1 and V is TRBV27, with D perhaps TRBD1 or TRBD2 (7 bases each). The germline gives CDR1 MNHEY, CDR2 SMNVEV (reference sequence). The CDR3 is made up of 15 amino acids. V lost 4 bases and J lost 5, with 15 bases in between. This chain's CDR3 is CASSSLAGGDNEQFF. The CDR3, as DNA: TGTGCCAGCAGTTCCTTGGCAGGGGGGGACAATGAGCAGTTCTTC.

This clone was seen a single time. This rearrangement joins TRBV6-5 to TRBJ2-7; 8 nucleotides match TRBD1. Per germline, CDR1 MNHEY and CDR2 SVGAGI. V was clipped by 1 base and J by 2 bases; unmatched bases: 7. The CDR3 is made up of 16 amino acids. DNA of the CDR3: TGTGCCAGCAGTTACTTCAGCCCGGGACAGGCCTACGAGCAGTACTTC. Translation gives CASSYFSPGQAYEQYF.

V usage is TRBV15 and J usage is TRBJ2-1; 9 bases map to TRBD1. V gave up 8 bases and J gave up 7 bases; unmatched junction bases: 6. The germline V gene encodes CDR1 LNHNV and CDR2 YYDKDF (reference sequence). This CDR3 has 13 residues. The chain's CDR3 is CATGQGSGNEQFF. CDR3 nucleotides: TGTGCCACCGGACAGGGGTCGGGTAATGAGCAGTTCTTC.

The count of this clone is one. This rearrangement joins TRBV11-3 to TRBJ2-1, with 8 positions matching TRBD2. The CDR3 is 14 amino acids. V shed 4 bases and J 5 bases; nucleotides not matched to a gene: 4. Germline CDR1 is SGHNT and CDR2 is YENEEA. Here the CDR3 reads CASSSSSGHNEQFF. CDR3 bases: TGTGCCAGCAGCTCATCTAGCGGGCACAATGAGCAGTTCTTC.

The chain links TRBV2 to TRBJ2-2; D tentatively fits TRBD1 or TRBD2 (6 bases each). CDR1 and CDR2 from the germline V gene are SNHLY and FYNNEI. CDR3 length: 16 residues. V lost 6 bases, J lost 0 bases, and 14 bases lay in between. The CDR3 sequence: CASSALGGSNTGELFF. As DNA, the CDR3 is TGTGCCAGCAGCGCTCTGGGGGGCTCGAACACCGGGGAGCTGTTTTTT.

In nucleotides, the CDR3 is TGTGCCAGCAGGCCACTAGTTACGAACACAGATACGCAGTATTTT. This gives the protein CASRPLVTNTDTQYF. The J gene is TRBJ2-3, the V gene TRBV2, with D perhaps TRBD2 (5 bases). The ends were cut back, 6 bases at V and 2 bases at J, with 15 bases in the middle. This CDR3 comprises 15 residues. From germline, CDR1 is SNHLY and CDR2 FYNNEI.